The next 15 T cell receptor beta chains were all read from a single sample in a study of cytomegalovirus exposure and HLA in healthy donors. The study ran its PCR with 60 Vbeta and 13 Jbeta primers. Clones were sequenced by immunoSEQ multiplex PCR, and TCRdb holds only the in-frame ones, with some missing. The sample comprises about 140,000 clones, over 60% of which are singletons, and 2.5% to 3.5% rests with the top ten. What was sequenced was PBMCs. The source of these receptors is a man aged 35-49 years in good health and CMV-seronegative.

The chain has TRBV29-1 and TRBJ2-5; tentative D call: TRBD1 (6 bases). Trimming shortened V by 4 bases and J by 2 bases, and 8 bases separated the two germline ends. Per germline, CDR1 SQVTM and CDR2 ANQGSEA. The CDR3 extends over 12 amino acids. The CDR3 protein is CSVGTGQETQYF. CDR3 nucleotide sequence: TGCAGCGTTGGAACAGGGCAAGAGACCCAGTACTTC.

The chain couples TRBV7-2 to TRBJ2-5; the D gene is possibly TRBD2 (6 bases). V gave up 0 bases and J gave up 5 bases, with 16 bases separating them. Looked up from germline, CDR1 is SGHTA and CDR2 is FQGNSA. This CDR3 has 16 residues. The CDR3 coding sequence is TGTGCCAGCAGCTTAGCCGCTGGGGGGAAGTGGGAGACCCAGTACTTC. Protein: CASSLAAGGKWETQYF. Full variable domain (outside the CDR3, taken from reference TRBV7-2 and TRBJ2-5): GAGVSQSPSNKVTEKGKDVELRCDPISGHTALYWYRQSLGQGLEFLIYFQGNSAPDKSGLPSDRFSAERTGGSVSTLTIQRTQQEDSAVYLCASSLAAGGKWETQYFGPGTRLLVL.

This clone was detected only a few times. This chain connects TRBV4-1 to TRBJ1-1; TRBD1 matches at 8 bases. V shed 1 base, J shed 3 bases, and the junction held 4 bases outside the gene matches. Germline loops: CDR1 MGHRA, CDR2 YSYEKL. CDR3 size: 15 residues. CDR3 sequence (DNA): TGCGCCAGCAGCCAAGGCAGGGGGCTGGACACTGAAGCTTTCTTT. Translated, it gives CASSQGRGLDTEAFF.

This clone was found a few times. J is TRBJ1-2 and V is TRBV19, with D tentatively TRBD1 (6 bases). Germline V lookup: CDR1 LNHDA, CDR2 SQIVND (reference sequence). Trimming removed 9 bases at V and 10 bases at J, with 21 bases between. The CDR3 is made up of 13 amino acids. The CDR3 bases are TGTGCCAGCAAAGTATTGGCGGACAGCATCTACACCTTC. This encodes CASKVLADSIYTF.

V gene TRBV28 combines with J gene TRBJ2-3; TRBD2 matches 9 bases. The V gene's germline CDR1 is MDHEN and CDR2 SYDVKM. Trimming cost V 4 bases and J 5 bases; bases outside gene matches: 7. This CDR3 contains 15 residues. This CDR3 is CASSSAAGGLDTQYF. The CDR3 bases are TGTGCCAGCAGTTCCGCGGCGGGAGGGTTAGATACGCAGTATTTT.

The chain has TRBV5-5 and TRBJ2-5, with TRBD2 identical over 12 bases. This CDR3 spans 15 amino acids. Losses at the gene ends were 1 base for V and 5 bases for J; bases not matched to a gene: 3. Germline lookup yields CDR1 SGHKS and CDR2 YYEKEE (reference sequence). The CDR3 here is CASSLTSGRRETQYF. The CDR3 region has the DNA TGTGCCAGCAGCTTGACTAGCGGGAGGAGGGAGACCCAGTACTTC.

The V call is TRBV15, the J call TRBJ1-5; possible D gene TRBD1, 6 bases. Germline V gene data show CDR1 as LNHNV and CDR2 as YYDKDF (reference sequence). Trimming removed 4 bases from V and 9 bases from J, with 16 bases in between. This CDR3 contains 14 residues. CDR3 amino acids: CATSTRDTRGPQHF. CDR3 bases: TGTGCCACCAGCACCCGGGACACTCGGGGGCCCCAGCATTTT.

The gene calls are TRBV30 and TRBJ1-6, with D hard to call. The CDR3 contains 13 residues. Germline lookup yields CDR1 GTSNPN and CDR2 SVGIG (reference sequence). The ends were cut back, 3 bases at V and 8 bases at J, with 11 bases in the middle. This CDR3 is CAWRKTADSPLHF. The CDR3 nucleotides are TGTGCCTGGAGGAAAACTGCTGATTCACCCCTCCACTTT. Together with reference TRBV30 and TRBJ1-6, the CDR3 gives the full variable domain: SQTIHQWPATLVQPVGSPLSLECTVEGTSNPNLYWYRQAAGRGLQLLFYSVGIGQISSEVPQNLSASRPQDRQFILSSKKLLLSDSGFYLCAWRKTADSPLHFGNGTRLTVT.

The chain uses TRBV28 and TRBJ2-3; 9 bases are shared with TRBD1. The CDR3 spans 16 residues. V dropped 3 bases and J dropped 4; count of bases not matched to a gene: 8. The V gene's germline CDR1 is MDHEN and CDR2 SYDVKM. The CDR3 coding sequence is TGTGCCAGCAGTTTGATCGGGACAGGGCTCGCAGATACGCAGTATTTT. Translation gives CASSLIGTGLADTQYF.

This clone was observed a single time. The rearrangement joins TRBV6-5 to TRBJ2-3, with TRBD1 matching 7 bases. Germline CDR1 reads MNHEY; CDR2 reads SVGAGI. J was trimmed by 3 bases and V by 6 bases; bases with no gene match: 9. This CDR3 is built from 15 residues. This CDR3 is CASSLFSRGTDTQYF. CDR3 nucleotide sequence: TGTGCCAGCAGCTTATTTAGCAGGGGGACAGATACGCAGTATTTT.

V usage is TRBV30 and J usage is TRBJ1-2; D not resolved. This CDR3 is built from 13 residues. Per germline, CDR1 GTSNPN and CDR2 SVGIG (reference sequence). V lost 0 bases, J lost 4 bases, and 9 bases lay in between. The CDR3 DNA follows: TGTGCCTGGAGTGTCCACGGGATCTATGGCTACACCTTC. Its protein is CAWSVHGIYGYTF.

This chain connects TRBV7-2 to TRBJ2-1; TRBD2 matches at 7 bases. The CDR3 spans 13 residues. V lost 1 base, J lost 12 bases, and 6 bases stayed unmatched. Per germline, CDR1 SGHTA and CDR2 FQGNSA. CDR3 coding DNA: TGTGCCAGCAGCTTAGGGCCTCGGGAGGCGCAGTTCTTC. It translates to CASSLGPREAQFF.

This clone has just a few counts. The CDR3 coding sequence is TGTGCCAGCTCACCAATGGCTAGCGGGACGGAGACCCAGTACTTC. Translation gives CASSPMASGTETQYF. The rearrangement joins TRBV18 to TRBJ2-5, with 9 positions matching TRBD2. The CDR3 contains 15 residues. V gave up 2 bases and J gave up 5 bases; unmatched junction bases: 6. Per germline, CDR1 KGHSH and CDR2 LQKENI. Supplemented by reference TRBV18 and TRBJ2-5, the full variable domain reads NAGVMQNPRHLVRRRGQEARLRCSPMKGHSHVYWYRQLPEEGLKFMVYLQKENIIDESGMPKERFSAEFPKEGPSILRIQQVVRGDSAAYFCASSPMASGTETQYFGPGTRLLVL.

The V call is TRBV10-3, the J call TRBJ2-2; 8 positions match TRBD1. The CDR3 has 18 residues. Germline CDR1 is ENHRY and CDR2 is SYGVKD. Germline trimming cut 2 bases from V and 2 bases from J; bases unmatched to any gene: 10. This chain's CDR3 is CAISEELGQGVNTGELFF. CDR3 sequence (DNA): TGTGCCATCAGTGAGGAACTTGGACAGGGAGTTAACACCGGGGAGCTGTTTTTT.

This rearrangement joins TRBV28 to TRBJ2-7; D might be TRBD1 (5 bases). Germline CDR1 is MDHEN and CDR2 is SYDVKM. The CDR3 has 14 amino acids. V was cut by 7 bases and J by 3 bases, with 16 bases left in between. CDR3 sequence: CASTLRGSYYEQYF. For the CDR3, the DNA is TGTGCCAGCACCTTAAGGGGCAGCTACTACGAGCAGTACTTC.